This T cell receptor (beta chain) was observed in a study of blood T cell repertoires in COVID-19. About the research overall: Specimens from acute and convalescent COVID-19 originated in the United States, Italy and Spain. PBMCs, B-cell-depleted T cells, or T cells provided the cDNA or gDNA that made up the material.

There are a few counts of this clone. Germline CDR1 reads SGHRS; CDR2 reads YFSETQ. V lost 2 bases and J 6 bases, leaving 9 bases between the germline ends. This CDR3 has 13 residues. Enrollment of patients from Seattle took place during active infection, with longitudinal follow-up. As processed by the authors: The authors estimated nucleated cell counts from reference gene primer amplification. The assay was immunoSEQ multiplex PCR, and TCRdb's table has in-frame clones only and misses some. V and J calls and clone size are those listed in that table; D and trimming were worked out from the DNA. The repertoire consists of some 180,000 clones, with roughly 83% occurring once and the leading ten covering roughly 5.7%.

J is TRBJ1-5 and V is TRBV5-1, with D possibly matching TRBD1 (6 bases). The specimen sequenced was peripheral blood. The sequence was obtained from a woman aged 40-49 years with COVID-19, enrolled during active disease. CDR3 sequence: CASSLGGPQPQHF. The CDR3 coding sequence is TGCGCCAGCAGCTTAGGGGGTCCTCAGCCCCAGCATTTT.